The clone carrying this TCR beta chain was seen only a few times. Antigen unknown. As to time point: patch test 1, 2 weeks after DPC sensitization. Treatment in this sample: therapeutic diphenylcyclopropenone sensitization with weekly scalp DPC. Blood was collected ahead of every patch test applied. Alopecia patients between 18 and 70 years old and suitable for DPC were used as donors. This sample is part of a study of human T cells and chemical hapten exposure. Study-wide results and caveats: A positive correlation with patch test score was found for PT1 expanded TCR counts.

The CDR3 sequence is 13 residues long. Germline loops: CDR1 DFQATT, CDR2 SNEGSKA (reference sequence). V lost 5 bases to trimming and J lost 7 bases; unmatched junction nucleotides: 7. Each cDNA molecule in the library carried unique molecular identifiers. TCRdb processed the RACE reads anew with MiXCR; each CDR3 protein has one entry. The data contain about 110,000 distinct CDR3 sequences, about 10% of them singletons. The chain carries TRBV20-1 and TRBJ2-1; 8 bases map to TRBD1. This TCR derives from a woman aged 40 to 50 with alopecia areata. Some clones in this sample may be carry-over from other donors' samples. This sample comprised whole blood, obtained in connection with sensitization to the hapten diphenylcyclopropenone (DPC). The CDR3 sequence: CSARGQGWNEQFF. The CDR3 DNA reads TGCAGTGCTCGCGGACAGGGATGGAATGAGCAGTTCTTC.